This T cell receptor (beta chain) comes out of a study of shared T cell receptors in the human thymus. This clone was recorded a few times. This table comes from immunoSEQ multiplex PCR, and its TCRdb copy is limited to in-frame clones, with some not included. The sample carries hundreds of thousands of clones, approximately 88% recorded once. The V end lost 6 bases, the J end lost 5 bases, and 8 bases lay between the germline ends. The CDR3 runs to 12 residues. CDR1 is WSHSY and CDR2 is SAAADI in the germline V gene. The same sample was also studied in work on human thymus T cells. That paper notes: Infants, healthy and Finnish, who were having corrective surgery for congenital heart defects served as donors. Corrective heart surgery yielded resections, and these provided the thymus tissue. Among thymic and blood repertoires, usage of V and J genes appeared biased. Thymic repertoires overlap heavily among unrelated individuals, related research has reported.

V is TRBV10-2 and J is TRBJ2-4; no firm D call. The receptor comes from a boy younger than two with a congenital heart defect. Material for sequencing was thymocytes. The CDR3 spells CASRSSENIQYF. CDR3 in DNA: TGCGCCAGCAGGTCTAGTGAAAACATTCAGTACTTC.